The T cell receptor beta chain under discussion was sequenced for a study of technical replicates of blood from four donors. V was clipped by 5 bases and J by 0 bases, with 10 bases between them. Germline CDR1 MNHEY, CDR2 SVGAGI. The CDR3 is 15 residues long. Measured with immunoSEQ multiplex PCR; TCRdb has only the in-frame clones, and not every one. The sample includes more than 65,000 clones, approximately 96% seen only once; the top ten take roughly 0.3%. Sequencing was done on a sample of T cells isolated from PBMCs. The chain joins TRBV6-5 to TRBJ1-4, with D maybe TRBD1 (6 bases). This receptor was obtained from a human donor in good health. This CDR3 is CASSHRAATNEKLFF. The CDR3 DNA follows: TGTGCCAGCAGTCACAGGGCTGCAACTAATGAAAAACTGTTTTTT.